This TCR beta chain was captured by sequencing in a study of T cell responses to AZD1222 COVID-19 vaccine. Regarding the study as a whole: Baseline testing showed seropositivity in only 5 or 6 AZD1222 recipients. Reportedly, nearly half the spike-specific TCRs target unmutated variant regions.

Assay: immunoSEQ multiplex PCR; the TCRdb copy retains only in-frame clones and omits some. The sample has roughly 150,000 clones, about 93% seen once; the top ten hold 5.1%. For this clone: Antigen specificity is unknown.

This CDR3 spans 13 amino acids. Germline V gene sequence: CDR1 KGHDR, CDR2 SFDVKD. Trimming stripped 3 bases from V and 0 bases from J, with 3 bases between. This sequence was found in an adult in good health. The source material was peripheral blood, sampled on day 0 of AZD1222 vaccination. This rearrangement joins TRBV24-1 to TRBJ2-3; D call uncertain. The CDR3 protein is CATSDPSTDTQYF. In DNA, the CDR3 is TGTGCCACCAGTGATCCTAGCACAGATACGCAGTATTTT.